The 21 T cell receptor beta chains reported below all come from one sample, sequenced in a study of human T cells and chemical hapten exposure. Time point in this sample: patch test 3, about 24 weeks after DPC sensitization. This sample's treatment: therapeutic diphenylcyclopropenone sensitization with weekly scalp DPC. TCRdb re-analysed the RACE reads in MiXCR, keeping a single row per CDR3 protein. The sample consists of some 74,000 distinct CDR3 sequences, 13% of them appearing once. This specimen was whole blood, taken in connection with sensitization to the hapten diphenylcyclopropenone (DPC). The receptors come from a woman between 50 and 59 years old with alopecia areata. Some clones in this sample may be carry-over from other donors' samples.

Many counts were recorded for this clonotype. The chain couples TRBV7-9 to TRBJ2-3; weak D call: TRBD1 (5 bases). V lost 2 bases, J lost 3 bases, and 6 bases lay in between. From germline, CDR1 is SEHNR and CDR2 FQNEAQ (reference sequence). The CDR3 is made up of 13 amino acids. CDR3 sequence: CASSLRQTDTQYF. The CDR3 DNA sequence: TGTGCCAGCAGCTTAAGACAGACAGATACGCAGTATTTT. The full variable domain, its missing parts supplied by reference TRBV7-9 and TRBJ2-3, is DTGVSQNPRHKITKRGQNVTFRCDPISEHNRLYWYRQTLGQGPEFLTYFQNEAQLEKSRLLSDRFSAERPKGSFSTLEIQRTEQGDSAMYLCASSLRQTDTQYFGPGTRLTVL.

CDR3 in DNA: TGCAGTGCTACTAGACAGGCCAGCAGATCCGGGGAGCTGTTTTTT. Its protein product is CSATRQASRSGELFF. The chain combines TRBV20-1 with TRBJ2-2, with D perhaps matching TRBD1 (6 bases). V gave up 4 bases and J gave up 6 bases, with 18 bases separating them. This CDR3 has 15 amino acids. The V gene's germline CDR1 is DFQATT and CDR2 SNEGSKA (reference sequence).

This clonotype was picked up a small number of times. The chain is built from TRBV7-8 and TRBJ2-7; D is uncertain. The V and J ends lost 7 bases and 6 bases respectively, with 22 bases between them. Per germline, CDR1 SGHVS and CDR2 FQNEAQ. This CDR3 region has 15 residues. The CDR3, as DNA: TGTGCCAGCACCATAACCCCGGACCCCCTTCTCGAGCAGTACTTC. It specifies CASTITPDPLLEQYF.

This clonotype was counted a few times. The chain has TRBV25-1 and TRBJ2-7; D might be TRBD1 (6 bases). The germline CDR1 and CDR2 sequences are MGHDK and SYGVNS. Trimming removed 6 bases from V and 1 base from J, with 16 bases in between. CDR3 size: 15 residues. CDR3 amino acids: CASSPIGTQSYEQYF. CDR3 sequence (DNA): TGTGCCAGCAGCCCAATCGGGACACAATCCTACGAGCAGTACTTC.

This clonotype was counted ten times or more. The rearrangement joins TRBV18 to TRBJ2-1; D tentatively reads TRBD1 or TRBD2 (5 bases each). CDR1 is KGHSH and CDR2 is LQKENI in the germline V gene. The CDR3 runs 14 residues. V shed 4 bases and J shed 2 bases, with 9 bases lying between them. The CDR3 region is CASSLLGAYNEQFF. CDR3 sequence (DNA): TGTGCCAGCTCACTGTTGGGGGCCTACAATGAGCAGTTCTTC.

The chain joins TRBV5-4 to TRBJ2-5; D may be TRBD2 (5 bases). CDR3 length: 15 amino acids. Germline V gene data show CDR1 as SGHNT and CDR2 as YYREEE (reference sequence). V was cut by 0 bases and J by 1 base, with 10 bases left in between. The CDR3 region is CASSLEWGAQETQYF. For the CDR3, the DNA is TGTGCCAGCAGCTTGGAATGGGGAGCCCAAGAGACCCAGTACTTC.

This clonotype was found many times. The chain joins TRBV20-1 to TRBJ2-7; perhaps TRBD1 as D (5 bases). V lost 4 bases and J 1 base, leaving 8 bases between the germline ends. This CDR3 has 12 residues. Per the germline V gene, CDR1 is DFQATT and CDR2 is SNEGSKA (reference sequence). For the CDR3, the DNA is TGCAGTGCTACCGACAGATCCTACGAGCAGTACTTC. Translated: CSATDRSYEQYF.

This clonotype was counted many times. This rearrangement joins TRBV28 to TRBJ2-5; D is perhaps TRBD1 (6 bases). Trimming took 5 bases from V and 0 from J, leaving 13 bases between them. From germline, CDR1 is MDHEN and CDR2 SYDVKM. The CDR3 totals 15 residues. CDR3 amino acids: CASSLPQGYQETQYF. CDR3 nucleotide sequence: TGTGCCAGCAGTCTACCACAGGGATACCAAGAGACCCAGTACTTC.

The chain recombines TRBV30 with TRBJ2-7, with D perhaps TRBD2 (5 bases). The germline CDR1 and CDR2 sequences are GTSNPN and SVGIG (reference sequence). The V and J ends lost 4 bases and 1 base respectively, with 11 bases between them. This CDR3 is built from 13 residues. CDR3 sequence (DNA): TGTGCCTGGACCCCAGCGGATTCCTACGAGCAGTACTTC. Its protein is CAWTPADSYEQYF.

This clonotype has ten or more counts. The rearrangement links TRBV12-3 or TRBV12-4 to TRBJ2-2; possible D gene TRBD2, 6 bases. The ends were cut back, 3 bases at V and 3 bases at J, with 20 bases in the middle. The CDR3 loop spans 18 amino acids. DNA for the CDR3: TGTGCCAGCAGTTTCCCGTCCCTCGGGACTCCATACACCGGGGAGCTGTTTTTT. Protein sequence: CASSFPSLGTPYTGELFF.

This CDR3 is CSVQVGWVELFF. As DNA, the CDR3 is TGCAGCGTTCAAGTAGGGTGGGTGGAGCTGTTTTTT. This chain links TRBV29-1 with TRBJ2-2; no clear D. CDR1 and CDR2 from the germline V gene are SQVTM and ANQGSEA. This CDR3 spans 12 amino acids. V shed 5 bases and J shed 10 bases, with 14 bases lying between them.

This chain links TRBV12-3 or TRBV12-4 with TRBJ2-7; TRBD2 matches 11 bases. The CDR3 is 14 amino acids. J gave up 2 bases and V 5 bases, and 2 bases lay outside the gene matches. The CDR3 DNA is TGTGCCAGCAGTCCACTAGCGGGAGCCTACGAGCAGTACTTC. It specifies CASSPLAGAYEQYF.

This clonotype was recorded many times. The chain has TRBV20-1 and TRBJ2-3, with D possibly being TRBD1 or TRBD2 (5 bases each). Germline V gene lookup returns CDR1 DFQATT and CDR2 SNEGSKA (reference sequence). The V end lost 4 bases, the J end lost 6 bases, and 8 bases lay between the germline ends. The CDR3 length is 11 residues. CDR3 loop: CSAKRGDTQYF. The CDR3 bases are TGCAGTGCTAAGAGGGGTGATACGCAGTATTTT.

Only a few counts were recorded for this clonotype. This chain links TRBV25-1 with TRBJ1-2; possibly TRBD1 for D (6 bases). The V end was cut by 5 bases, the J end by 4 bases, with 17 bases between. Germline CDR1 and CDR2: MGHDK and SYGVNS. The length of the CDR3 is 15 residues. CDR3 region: CASSKTQGFGYGYTF. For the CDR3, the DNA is TGTGCCAGCAGTAAAACCCAGGGGTTCGGCTATGGCTACACCTTC.

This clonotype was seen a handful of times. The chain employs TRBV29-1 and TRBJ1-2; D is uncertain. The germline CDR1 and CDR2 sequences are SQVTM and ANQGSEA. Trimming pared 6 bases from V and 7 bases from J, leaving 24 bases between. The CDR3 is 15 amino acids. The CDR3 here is CSVGSQTGVVVGYTF. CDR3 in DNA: TGCAGCGTCGGGAGCCAAACCGGGGTTGTGGTTGGCTACACCTTC. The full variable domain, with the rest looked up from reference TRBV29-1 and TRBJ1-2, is SAVISQKPSRDICQRGTSLTIQCQVDSQVTMMFWYRQQPGQSLTLIATANQGSEATYESGFVIDKFPISRPNLTFSTLTVSNMSPEDSSIYLCSVGSQTGVVVGYTFGSGTRLTVV.

CDR3 DNA sequence: TGCAGCGTCGGACTAGAGTACGAGCAGTACTTC. Its protein product is CSVGLEYEQYF. The chain joins TRBV29-1 to TRBJ2-7; 7 bases are a match to TRBD2. V lost 6 bases and J lost 4; bases outside the gene matches: 3. This CDR3 is built from 11 residues. From germline, CDR1 is SQVTM and CDR2 ANQGSEA.

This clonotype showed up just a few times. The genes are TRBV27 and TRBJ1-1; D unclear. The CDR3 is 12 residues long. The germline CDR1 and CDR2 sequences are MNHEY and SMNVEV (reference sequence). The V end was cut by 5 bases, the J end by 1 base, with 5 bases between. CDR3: CASSTANTEAFF. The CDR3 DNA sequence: TGTGCCAGCAGTACGGCGAACACTGAAGCTTTCTTT.

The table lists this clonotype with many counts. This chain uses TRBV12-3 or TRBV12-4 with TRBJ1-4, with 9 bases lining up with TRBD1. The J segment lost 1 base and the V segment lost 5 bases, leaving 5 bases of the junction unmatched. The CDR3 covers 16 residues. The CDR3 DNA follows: TGTGCCAGCAGTGGGACAGGGTTGGAAACTAATGAAAAACTGTTTTTT. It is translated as CASSGTGLETNEKLFF.

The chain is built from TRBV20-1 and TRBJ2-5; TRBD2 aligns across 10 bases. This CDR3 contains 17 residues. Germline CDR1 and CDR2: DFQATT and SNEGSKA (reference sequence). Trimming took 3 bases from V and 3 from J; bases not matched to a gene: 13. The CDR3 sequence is CSASGQVVAGGKETQYF. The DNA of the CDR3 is TGCAGTGCTAGCGGTCAGGTAGTAGCGGGAGGTAAAGAGACCCAGTACTTC.

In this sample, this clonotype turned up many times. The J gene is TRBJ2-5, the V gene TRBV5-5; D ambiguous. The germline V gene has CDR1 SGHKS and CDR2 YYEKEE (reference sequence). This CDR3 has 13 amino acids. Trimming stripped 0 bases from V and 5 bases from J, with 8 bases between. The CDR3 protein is CASSLGPAETQYF. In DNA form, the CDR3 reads TGTGCCAGCAGCTTGGGTCCGGCGGAGACCCAGTACTTC.

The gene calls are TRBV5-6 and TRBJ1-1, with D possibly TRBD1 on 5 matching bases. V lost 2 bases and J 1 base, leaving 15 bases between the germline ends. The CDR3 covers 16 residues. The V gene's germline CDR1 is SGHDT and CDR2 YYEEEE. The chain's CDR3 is CASSLVSYRKNTEAFF. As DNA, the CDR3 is TGTGCCAGCAGCTTAGTTTCGTACAGGAAGAACACTGAAGCTTTCTTT.